These 7 T cell receptor beta chains were sequenced from one sample in a study of control samples from healthy donors and cancer patients. TCRdb's table, derived via immunoSEQ multiplex PCR, lists solely in-frame clones and lacks some. The sample has about 190,000 clones; over 80% are singletons. Sequenced: blood. The receptor set was obtained from a man younger than 40 in good health.

The V gene is TRBV3-1 (or the pseudogene TRBV3-2), the J gene TRBJ1-2; tentative D call: TRBD1 (5 bases). Per the germline V gene, CDR1 is LGHDT and CDR2 is YNNKEL (reference sequence). The CDR3 loop spans 13 amino acids. V lost 4 bases and J lost 6, with 12 bases in between. The CDR3 spells CASSRRGGDGYTF. The CDR3 DNA follows: TGTGCCAGCAGCCGGAGGGGAGGGGATGGCTACACCTTC.

This rearrangement joins TRBV9 to TRBJ1-1; no firm D call. Germline V gene sequence: CDR1 SGDLS, CDR2 YYNGEE. CDR3 size: 13 residues. Trimming took 0 bases from V and 1 from J, leaving 4 bases between them. CDR3 sequence reads: CASSVGTNTEAFF. The CDR3 nucleotides read TGTGCCAGCAGCGTAGGGACGAACACTGAAGCTTTCTTT.

The genes are TRBV5-1 and TRBJ2-7, with 9 positions matching TRBD1. The junction had 3 bases not matched to a gene; V was cut back by 4 bases and J by 4 bases. CDR3 length: 13 amino acids. Germline CDR1 reads SGHRS; CDR2 reads YFSETQ. For the CDR3, the DNA is TGCGCCAGCAGCGTGGACAGGGGATACGAGCAGTACTTC. Residues: CASSVDRGYEQYF.

The rearrangement joins TRBV19 to TRBJ1-1; D gene unclear. Trimming shortened V by 4 bases and J by 1 base, and 10 bases separated the two germline ends. Per germline, CDR1 LNHDA and CDR2 SQIVND (reference sequence). This CDR3 is built from 14 residues. The CDR3 DNA reads as TGTGCCAGTAGTAACCGGGAGGGGAACACTGAAGCTTTCTTT. Its translation: CASSNREGNTEAFF.

This rearrangement joins TRBV6-5 to TRBJ1-3, with 7 bases lining up with TRBD1. The junction had 7 bases not matched to a gene; V was cut back by 6 bases and J by 2 bases. This CDR3 spans 15 amino acids. In germline, CDR1 is MNHEY, CDR2 SVGAGI. The CDR3 DNA reads TGTGCCAGCAGCCTTAACAGGGGACCTGGAAACACCATATATTTT. It translates to CASSLNRGPGNTIYF.

This chain joins TRBV7-6 and TRBJ2-5; D is undetermined. Germline V gene sequence: CDR1 SGHVS, CDR2 FNYEAQ. The length of the CDR3 is 15 residues. Trimming removed 4 bases from V and 1 base from J, with 13 bases in between. CDR3 residues: CASSSSSQSQETQYF. In nucleotides, the CDR3 is TGTGCCAGCAGCTCGTCGTCTCAATCCCAAGAGACCCAGTACTTC. Full variable domain (missing parts from reference TRBV7-6 and TRBJ2-5): GAGVSQSPRYKVTKRGQDVALRCDPISGHVSLYWYRQALGQGPEFLTYFNYEAQQDKSGLPNDRFSAERPEGSISTLTIQRTEQRDSAMYRCASSSSSQSQETQYFGPGTRLLVL.

V is TRBV5-1 and J is TRBJ1-2; D is ambiguous. CDR3 length equals 13 residues. Trimming left V 0 bases short and J 3 bases short, with 6 bases between. Germline CDR1 SGHRS, CDR2 YFSETQ. The CDR3 protein is CASSLDPDYGYTF. The CDR3 DNA is TGCGCCAGCAGCTTGGACCCAGACTATGGCTACACCTTC.